These T cell receptor beta chains were read from a single sample in a study of regulatory T cells in long-lasting Graves disease. TCRdb re-analysed the multiplex PCR reads in MiXCR, keeping a single row per CDR3 protein. The sample holds over 350,000 distinct CDR3 sequences, about 14% seen once. In addition, the sample was reused for a study of T cells in Graves' hyperthyroidism and ophthalmopathy.

This specimen was peripheral blood mononuclear cells (PBMCs), taken at new diagnosis, from a patient treated with antithyroid drugs. The receptors shown here come from a woman aged 45 to 65 with Graves disease. Both conserved end residues are trimmed from each CDR3. Clone size is stated in some rows and not others, as once, few, many or a class when expanded.

many	TRBV2	ASSEAQGFKNIQY
-	TRBV3-1	ASRRGGDTGELF
few	TRBV11-2	ASSLGRGRNPSGANVLT
many	TRBV2	ASSEAGGLFYEQY
many	TRBV6-5	ASSYSPGVEQY
many	TRBV28	ASSLRGGQYNEQF
many	TRBV6-1	ASSDRQGADEQY
-	TRBV7-2	ASSFAGIYGYT
many	TRBV5-1	ASSFPSGNIEQF
many	TRBV28	ASSSGQGDTEAF
-	TRBV4-1	ASSLNMNTEAF
many	TRBV27	ARQREWGIQY
many	TRBV29-1	SSSDRGFTEAF
many	TRBV30	AWSVSGYGYT
many	TRBV13	ASSPRLAGGQETQY
many	TRBV5-5	ASSLYRGPTEAF
many	TRBV5-5	ASSLGTWREQF
many	TRBV12-3/TRBV12-4	ASSWSSGISNEQF
-	TRBV19	ASSIRWTSDTQY
many	TRBV7-2	ASSLRTSGSSTDTQY
many	TRBV20-1	SAHDSNQPQH
many	TRBV7-9	ASSPSRELDYGYT
few	TRBV4-1	ASSQTRLAYEQY
many	TRBV28	ASRVLGNSNQPQH
few	TRBV4-1	ASSQAQGLETQY
-	TRBV14	ASSQGGVLAGSTDTQY
few	TRBV4-1	ASSQESATGELF
many	TRBV28	ATGTGEHYEQY
few	TRBV30	AWRPWDIHTEAF
many	TRBV5-8	ASSAMTSGMLDTQY
many	TRBV7-9	ASSSLTEAF
-	TRBV12-3/TRBV12-4	ASRSRWEQNTEAF
-	TRBV7-2	ASSSASGREDEQF
few	TRBV2	ASSEGAAGRPGDTQY
many	TRBV20-1	SASGGLSIQY
few	TRBV10-3	AISQQGQTEAF
few	TRBV28	ACSSGTGLSYEQY
many	TRBV7-9	ASSLGWVGGPDEQY
few	TRBV29-1	SVEDSTTYEQY
-	TRBV9	ASSDGTNSNQPQH
few	TRBV7-8	ASARLVNSYEQY
many	TRBV10-3	AISELTGNNEQF
few	TRBV4-2	ASSQGTRGQDEQF
-	TRBV7-9	ASTEGGGMNTEAF
many	TRBV6-1	ASSQVASSYEQY
-	TRBV9	ASSVGLQGGSYT
few	TRBV10-2	ASRPGQDTEAF
many	TRBV29-1	SVEDDRETFQETQY